The 16 T cell receptor beta chains in this list originate from one sample, sequenced in a study of T cells after yellow fever vaccination (dated by TCRdb to the late 2010s). This sample's treatment or condition label indicates: live attenuated yellow fever vaccine strain. Library construction relied on 5' RACE. Instrument used: Illumina HiSeq 2500. TCRdb reanalyzed the raw reads on its own, using fastp at Q25 for trimming and MiXCR for clone calling, and kept in-frame beta chains. When rows share a CDR3 protein, they turn into one entry using the most common DNA and genes. In all, the sample holds 450,000 to 550,000 distinct CDR3 sequences, and just over 20% of those were seen once. In total, the top ten clones hold about 16% of the sample. The sequencing used PBMCs, collected 20 to 25 days after the first yellow fever vaccination. The receptors stem from a young man who received the YFV17D yellow fever vaccine.

This clonotype was found a few times. The rearrangement links TRBV27 to TRBJ2-1; 7 nucleotides match TRBD2. The CDR3 runs 14 residues. Germline loops: CDR1 MNHEY, CDR2 SMNVEV (reference sequence). V shed 6 bases, J shed 7 bases, and the junction held 9 bases outside the gene matches. CDR3 DNA sequence: TGTGCCAGCAGCCCAGTGGGGGGGGGAAATGAGCAGTTCTTC. Its translation is CASSPVGGGNEQFF.

Only a few counts were recorded for this clonotype. The chain uses TRBV18 and TRBJ1-1; D gene uncertain. Germline CDR1 is KGHSH and CDR2 is LQKENI. This CDR3 contains 14 residues. The ends were cut back, 2 bases at V and 1 base at J, with 8 bases in the middle. The CDR3 spells CASSPLRPNTEAFF. CDR3 sequence (DNA): TGTGCCAGCTCACCATTACGTCCGAACACTGAAGCTTTCTTT.

The gene calls are TRBV7-9 and TRBJ2-1; 10 nucleotides match TRBD1. Trimming took 5 bases from V and 7 from J; bases not matched to a gene: 14. The CDR3 spans 17 residues. Germline CDR1 reads SEHNR; CDR2 reads FQNEAQ (reference sequence). The CDR3 DNA reads as TGTGCCAGCAGCGGATCCCGGGACAGGGGTCTTGGGAATGAGCAGTTCTTC. Translated: CASSGSRDRGLGNEQFF.

The V call is TRBV6-2 or TRBV6-3, the J call TRBJ1-1, with D perhaps TRBD1 (5 bases). Trimming stripped 4 bases from V and 3 bases from J, with 18 bases between. There are 16 residues in the CDR3. Germline V CDR1 and CDR2: MNHEY, SVGEGT. In DNA form, the CDR3 reads TGTGCCAGCAGTTTCCCCTCTGGGGCCGTCGACACTGAAGCTTTCTTT. Protein product: CASSFPSGAVDTEAFF.

This clonotype was detected many times. V is TRBV7-9 and J is TRBJ2-3; D not certain. This CDR3 has 15 amino acids. From germline, CDR1 is SEHNR and CDR2 FQNEAQ (reference sequence). The germline V and J ends were trimmed by 7 bases and 2 bases, with 16 bases remaining between them. In DNA form, the CDR3 reads TGTGCCAGCACCCCCTCGGGTGGAAACACAGATACGCAGTATTTT. Translated: CASTPSGGNTDTQYF.

The gene calls are TRBV28 and TRBJ1-1, with D unresolved. The CDR3 extends over 12 amino acids. Germline V gives CDR1 MDHEN, CDR2 SYDVKM. Trimming left V 5 bases short and J 6 bases short, with 10 bases between. As DNA, the CDR3 is TGTGCCAGCAGTATCATGCAAGCTGAAGCTTTCTTT. It codes for CASSIMQAEAFF.

In this sample, this clonotype turned up a few times. This chain joins TRBV5-1 and TRBJ1-4, with D maybe TRBD1 (5 bases). V was shortened by 4 bases and J by 2 bases, with 9 bases between the two germline ends. Looked up from germline, CDR1 is SGHRS and CDR2 is YFSETQ. This CDR3 is built from 14 residues. The CDR3: CASSAGGTNEKLFF. CDR3 bases: TGCGCCAGCAGCGCCGGGGGGACTAATGAAAAACTGTTTTTT.

CDR3 sequence: CASKSLLAGGRYNEQFF. Here the CDR3 DNA reads TGTGCCAGTAAAAGTTTGCTAGCGGGGGGTCGGTACAATGAGCAGTTCTTC. The chain links TRBV12-3 or TRBV12-4 to TRBJ2-1, with 11 positions matching TRBD2. V gave up 9 bases and J gave up 4 bases; unmatched junction bases: 14. This CDR3 has 17 residues.

V usage is TRBV7-3 and J usage is TRBJ2-3; D unclear. V was shortened by 2 bases and J by 6 bases, with 12 bases between the two germline ends. Germline CDR1 is SGHTA and CDR2 is FQGTGA. This CDR3 comprises 14 residues. DNA for the CDR3: TGTGCCAGCAGCTTAGGATCTACCAAGGATACGCAGTATTTT. Translated, it gives CASSLGSTKDTQYF.

In its sample, this clonotype was seen many times. The chain couples TRBV13 to TRBJ2-2, with a tentative D call TRBD2 (5 bases). The CDR3 is made up of 13 amino acids. The germline V gene encodes CDR1 PRHDT and CDR2 FYEKMQ (reference sequence). V dropped 5 bases and J dropped 5 bases, with 9 bases sitting between them. As DNA, the CDR3 is TGTGCCAGCAGCCCTAGGAGGACCGGGGAGCTGTTTTTT. Residues: CASSPRRTGELFF.

This clonotype appeared once. The chain links TRBV18 to TRBJ2-5; D remains unclear. Trimming stripped 3 bases from V and 5 bases from J, with 13 bases between. This CDR3 contains 14 residues. Per germline, CDR1 KGHSH and CDR2 LQKENI. Written as DNA, the CDR3 is TGTGCCAGCTCACCTAATTTGTCGCGGGAGACCCAGTACTTC. This sequence encodes CASSPNLSRETQYF. Using reference TRBV18 and TRBJ2-5 for the parts outside the CDR3, the full variable domain is NAGVMQNPRHLVRRRGQEARLRCSPMKGHSHVYWYRQLPEEGLKFMVYLQKENIIDESGMPKERFSAEFPKEGPSILRIQQVVRGDSAAYFCASSPNLSRETQYFGPGTRLLVL.

This clonotype was seen only a few times. The rearrangement uses TRBV28 and TRBJ1-5; unclear D gene. Germline V gives CDR1 MDHEN, CDR2 SYDVKM. V was pared by 8 bases and J by 6 bases, with 20 bases between. The CDR3 spans 15 residues. In nucleotides, the CDR3 is TGTGCCAGCGAGTCCATCGCCATAGCTGGTCAGCCCCAGCATTTT. This translates into CASESIAIAGQPQHF.

The CDR3 region is CASSSIGGGFYGYTF. The DNA of the CDR3 is TGTGCCAGCAGTTCCATCGGGGGCGGGTTCTATGGCTACACCTTC. V usage is TRBV12-3 or TRBV12-4 and J usage is TRBJ1-2, with D maybe TRBD1 (6 bases). The CDR3 sequence is 15 residues long. V lost 4 bases and J lost 4, with 16 bases in between.

This clonotype was detected only a few times. The V gene is TRBV27, the J gene TRBJ2-7; D is tentatively TRBD1 or TRBD2 (5 bases each). There are 13 residues in the CDR3. V lost 4 bases and J lost 2, with 9 bases in between. Germline V lookup: CDR1 MNHEY, CDR2 SMNVEV (reference sequence). CDR3 sequence: CASSSLGPYEQYF. CDR3 nucleotides: TGTGCCAGCAGTTCTCTGGGACCCTACGAGCAGTACTTC.

The V and J genes are TRBV9 and TRBJ2-3; TRBD1 matches at 7 bases. In germline, CDR1 is SGDLS, CDR2 YYNGEE. The junction had 12 bases not matched to a gene; V was cut back by 4 bases and J by 4 bases. The CDR3 extends over 16 amino acids. The CDR3 loop is CASSREGQPPSDTQYF. CDR3 nucleotides: TGTGCCAGCAGCCGAGAGGGACAGCCACCTTCAGATACGCAGTATTTT.

The chain combines TRBV12-3 or TRBV12-4 with TRBJ2-7, with 10 bases that match TRBD1. The CDR3 runs 15 residues. J gave up 6 bases and V 4 bases, and 9 bases lay outside the gene matches. In nucleotides, the CDR3 is TGTGCCAGCAGTTACCGACAGGGGGCCGTCTTCGAGCAGTACTTC. This sequence encodes CASSYRQGAVFEQYF.